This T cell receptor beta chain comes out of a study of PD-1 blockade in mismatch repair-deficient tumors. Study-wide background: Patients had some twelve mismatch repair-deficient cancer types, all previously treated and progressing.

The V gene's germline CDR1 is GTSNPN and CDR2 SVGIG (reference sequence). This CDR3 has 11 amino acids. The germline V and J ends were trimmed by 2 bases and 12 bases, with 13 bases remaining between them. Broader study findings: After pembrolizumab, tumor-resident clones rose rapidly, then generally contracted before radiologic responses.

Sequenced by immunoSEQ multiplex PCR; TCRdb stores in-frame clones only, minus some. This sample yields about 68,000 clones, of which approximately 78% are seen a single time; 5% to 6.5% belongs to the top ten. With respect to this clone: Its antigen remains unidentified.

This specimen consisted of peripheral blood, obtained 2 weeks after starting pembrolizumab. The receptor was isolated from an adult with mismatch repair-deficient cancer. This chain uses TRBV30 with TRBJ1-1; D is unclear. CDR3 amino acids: CAWSSRTDTFF. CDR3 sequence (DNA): TGTGCCTGGAGTTCTAGAACAGATACTTTCTTT.